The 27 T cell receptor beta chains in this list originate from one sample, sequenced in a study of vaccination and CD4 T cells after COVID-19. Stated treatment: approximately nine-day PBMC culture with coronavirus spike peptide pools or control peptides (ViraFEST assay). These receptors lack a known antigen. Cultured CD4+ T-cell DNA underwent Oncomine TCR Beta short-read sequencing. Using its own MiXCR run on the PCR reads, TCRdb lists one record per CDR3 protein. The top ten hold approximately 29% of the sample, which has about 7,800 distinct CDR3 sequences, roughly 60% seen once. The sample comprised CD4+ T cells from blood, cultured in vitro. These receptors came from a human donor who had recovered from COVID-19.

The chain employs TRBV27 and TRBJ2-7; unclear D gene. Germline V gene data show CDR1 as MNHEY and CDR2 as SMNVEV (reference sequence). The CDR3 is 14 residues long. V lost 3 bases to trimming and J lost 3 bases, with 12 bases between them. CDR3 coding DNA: TGTGCCAGCAGTTTGACTTATCGGAACTACGAGCAGTACTTC. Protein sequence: CASSLTYRNYEQYF.

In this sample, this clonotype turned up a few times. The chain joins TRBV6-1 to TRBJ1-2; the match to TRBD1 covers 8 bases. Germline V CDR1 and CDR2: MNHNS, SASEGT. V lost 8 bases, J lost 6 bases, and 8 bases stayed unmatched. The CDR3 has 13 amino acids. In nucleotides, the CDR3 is TGTGCCAGCGATAGGACAGGGAGAGATGGCTACACCTTC. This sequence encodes CASDRTGRDGYTF.

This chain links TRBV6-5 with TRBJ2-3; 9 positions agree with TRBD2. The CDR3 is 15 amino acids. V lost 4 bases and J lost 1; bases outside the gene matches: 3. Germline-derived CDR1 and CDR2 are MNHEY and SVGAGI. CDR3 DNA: TGTGCCAGCAGTTTGACTAGCGGCCGCACAGATACGCAGTATTTT. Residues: CASSLTSGRTDTQYF.

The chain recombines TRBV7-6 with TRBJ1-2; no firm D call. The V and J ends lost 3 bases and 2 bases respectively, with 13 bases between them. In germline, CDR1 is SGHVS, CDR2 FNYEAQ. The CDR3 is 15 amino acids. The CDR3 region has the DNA TGTGCCAGCAGCTTTGCTGAAAGAGCCAACTATGGCTACACCTTC. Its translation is CASSFAERANYGYTF.

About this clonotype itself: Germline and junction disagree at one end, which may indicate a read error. CDR3 nucleotides: TGTGCTAGCAGCCCACAACTAGCGGGAGGTGGGGTGGAGACCCAGTACTTC. It codes for CASSPQLAGGGVETQYF. The genes are TRBV7-7 and TRBJ2-5; 12 nucleotides agree with TRBD2. The CDR3 covers 17 residues. Germline V lookup: CDR1 SSHAT, CDR2 FNYEAQ (reference sequence).

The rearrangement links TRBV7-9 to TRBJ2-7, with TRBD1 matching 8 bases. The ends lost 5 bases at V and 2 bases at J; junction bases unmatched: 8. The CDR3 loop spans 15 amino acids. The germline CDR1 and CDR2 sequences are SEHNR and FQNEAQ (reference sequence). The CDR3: CASSPDRGYPYEQYF. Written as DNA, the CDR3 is TGTGCCAGCAGCCCAGACAGGGGATACCCCTACGAGCAGTACTTC.

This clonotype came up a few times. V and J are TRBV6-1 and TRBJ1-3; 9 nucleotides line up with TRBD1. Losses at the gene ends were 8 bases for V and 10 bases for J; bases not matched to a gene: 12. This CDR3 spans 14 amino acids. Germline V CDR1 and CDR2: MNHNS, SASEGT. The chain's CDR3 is CASRLGQGLGTIYF. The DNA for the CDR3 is TGTGCCAGCCGGCTGGGACAGGGTCTAGGGACCATATATTTT.

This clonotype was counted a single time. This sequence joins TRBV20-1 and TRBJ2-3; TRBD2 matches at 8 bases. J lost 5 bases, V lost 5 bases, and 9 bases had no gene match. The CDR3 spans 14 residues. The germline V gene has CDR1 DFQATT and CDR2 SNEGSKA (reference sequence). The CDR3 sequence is CSAPMSGRIDTQYF. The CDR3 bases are TGCAGTGCTCCAATGAGCGGGAGAATAGATACGCAGTATTTT.

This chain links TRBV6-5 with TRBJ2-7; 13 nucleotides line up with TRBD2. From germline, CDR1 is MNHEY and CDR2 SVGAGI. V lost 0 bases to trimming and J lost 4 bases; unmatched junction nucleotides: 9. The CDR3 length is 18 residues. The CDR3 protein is CASSYSGTSGAVGYEQYF. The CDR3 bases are TGTGCCAGCAGTTACTCTGGGACTAGCGGGGCCGTTGGGTACGAGCAGTACTTC.

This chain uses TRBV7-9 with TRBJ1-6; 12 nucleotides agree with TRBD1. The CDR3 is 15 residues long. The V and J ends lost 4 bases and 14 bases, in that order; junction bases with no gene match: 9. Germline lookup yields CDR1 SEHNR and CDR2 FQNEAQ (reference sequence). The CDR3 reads CASSSAGTGGEALHF. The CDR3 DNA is TGTGCCAGCAGCTCCGCCGGGACAGGGGGCGAAGCCCTCCACTTT.

The CDR3 reads CASSLFGPRTDTQYF. CDR3 DNA: TGTGCCAGCAGTTTATTTGGTCCCCGCACAGATACGCAGTATTTT. The V and J genes are TRBV28 and TRBJ2-3; no clear D gene. CDR3 length: 15 residues. Germline CDR1 is MDHEN and CDR2 is SYDVKM. V was pared by 1 base and J by 1 base, with 9 bases between.

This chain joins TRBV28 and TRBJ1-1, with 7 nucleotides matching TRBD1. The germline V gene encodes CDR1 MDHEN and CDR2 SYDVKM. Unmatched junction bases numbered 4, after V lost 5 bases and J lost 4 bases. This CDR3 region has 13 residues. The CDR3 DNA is TGTGCCAGCAGTATACGACAGGGCACTGAAGCTTTCTTT. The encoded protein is CASSIRQGTEAFF.

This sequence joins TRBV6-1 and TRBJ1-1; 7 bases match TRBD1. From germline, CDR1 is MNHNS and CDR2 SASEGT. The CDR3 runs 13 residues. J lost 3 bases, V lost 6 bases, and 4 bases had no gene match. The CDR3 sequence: CASRVQGDTEAFF. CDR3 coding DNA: TGTGCCAGCAGGGTTCAGGGGGACACTGAAGCTTTCTTT.

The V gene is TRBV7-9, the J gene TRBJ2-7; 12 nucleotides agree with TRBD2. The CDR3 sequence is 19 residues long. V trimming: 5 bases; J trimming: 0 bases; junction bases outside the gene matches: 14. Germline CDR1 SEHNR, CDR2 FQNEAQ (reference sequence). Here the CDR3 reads CASSLYRLAGARSSYEQYF. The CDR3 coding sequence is TGTGCCAGCAGCCTATATCGACTAGCGGGAGCCCGTAGCTCCTACGAGCAGTACTTC.

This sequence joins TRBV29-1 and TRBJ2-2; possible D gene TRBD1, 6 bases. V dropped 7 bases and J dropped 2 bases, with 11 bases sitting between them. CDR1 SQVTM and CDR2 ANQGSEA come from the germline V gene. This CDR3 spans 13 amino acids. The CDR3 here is CSAGHSNTGELFF. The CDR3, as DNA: TGCAGCGCGGGACACTCTAACACCGGGGAGCTGTTTTTT.

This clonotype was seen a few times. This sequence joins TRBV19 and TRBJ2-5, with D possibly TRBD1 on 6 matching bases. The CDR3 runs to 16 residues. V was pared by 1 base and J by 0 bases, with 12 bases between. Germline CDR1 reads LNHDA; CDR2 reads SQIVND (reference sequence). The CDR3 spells CASSIGPRGYQETQYF. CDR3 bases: TGTGCCAGTAGTATAGGGCCCAGGGGATACCAAGAGACCCAGTACTTC.

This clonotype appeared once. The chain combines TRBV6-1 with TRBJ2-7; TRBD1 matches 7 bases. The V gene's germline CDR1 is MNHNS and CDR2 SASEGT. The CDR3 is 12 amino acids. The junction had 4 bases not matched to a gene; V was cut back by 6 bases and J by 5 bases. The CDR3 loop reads CASRTGTHEQYF. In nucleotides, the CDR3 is TGTGCCAGCAGGACAGGGACCCACGAGCAGTACTTC.

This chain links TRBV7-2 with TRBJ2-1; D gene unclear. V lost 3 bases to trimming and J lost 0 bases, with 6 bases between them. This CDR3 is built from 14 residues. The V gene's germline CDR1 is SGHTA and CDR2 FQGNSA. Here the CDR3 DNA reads TGTGCCAGCAGCTTTCTTAGCTCCTACAATGAGCAGTTCTTC. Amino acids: CASSFLSSYNEQFF.

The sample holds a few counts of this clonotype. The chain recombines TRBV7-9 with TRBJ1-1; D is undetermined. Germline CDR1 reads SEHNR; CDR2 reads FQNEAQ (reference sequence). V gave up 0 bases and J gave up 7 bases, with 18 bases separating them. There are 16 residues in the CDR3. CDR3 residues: CASSLAKGAGKLEAFF. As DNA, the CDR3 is TGTGCCAGCAGCTTAGCGAAAGGAGCTGGGAAACTTGAAGCTTTCTTT.

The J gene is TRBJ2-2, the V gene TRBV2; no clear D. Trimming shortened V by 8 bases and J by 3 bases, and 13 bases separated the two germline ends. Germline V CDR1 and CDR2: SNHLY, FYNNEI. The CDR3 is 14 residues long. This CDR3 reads CASLKNTDTGELFF. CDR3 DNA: TGTGCCAGCCTGAAGAACACGGACACCGGGGAGCTGTTTTTT. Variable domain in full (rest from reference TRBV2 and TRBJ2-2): EPEVTQTPSHQVTQMGQEVILRCVPISNHLYFYWYRQILGQKVEFLVSFYNNEISEKSEIFDDQFSVERPDGSNFTLKIRSTKLEDSAMYFCASLKNTDTGELFFGEGSRLTVL.

CDR3 sequence (DNA): TGTGCCAGCAGTGGGGGGGTCATGAACACTGAAGCTTTCTTT. This sequence encodes CASSGGVMNTEAFF. This chain joins TRBV28 and TRBJ1-1, with a tentative D call TRBD1 (5 bases). CDR1 MDHEN and CDR2 SYDVKM come from the germline V gene. V lost 5 bases and J 0 bases, leaving 10 bases between the germline ends. The CDR3 has 14 amino acids.

The CDR3 spells CASSAPGQGGDTQYF. The CDR3 DNA sequence: TGTGCCAGCAGTGCTCCCGGGCAAGGGGGCGATACGCAGTATTTT. This sequence joins TRBV9 and TRBJ2-3; 7 nucleotides agree with TRBD1. Germline CDR1 SGDLS, CDR2 YYNGEE. This CDR3 region has 15 residues. Germline trimming cut 5 bases from V and 6 bases from J; bases unmatched to any gene: 12.

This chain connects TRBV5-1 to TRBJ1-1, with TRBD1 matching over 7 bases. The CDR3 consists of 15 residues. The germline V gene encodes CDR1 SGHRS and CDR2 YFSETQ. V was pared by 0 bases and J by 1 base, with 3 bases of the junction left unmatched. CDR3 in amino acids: CASSLVGGGNTEAFF. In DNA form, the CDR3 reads TGCGCCAGCAGCTTGGTAGGGGGCGGGAACACTGAAGCTTTCTTT.

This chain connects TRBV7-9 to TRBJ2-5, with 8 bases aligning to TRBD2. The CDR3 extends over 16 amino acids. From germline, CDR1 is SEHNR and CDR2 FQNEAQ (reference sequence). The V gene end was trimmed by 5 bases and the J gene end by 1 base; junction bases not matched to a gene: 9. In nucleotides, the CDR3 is TGTGCCAGCAGCCCCGTGGGTAGCGGGACCCAAGAGACCCAGTACTTC. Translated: CASSPVGSGTQETQYF.

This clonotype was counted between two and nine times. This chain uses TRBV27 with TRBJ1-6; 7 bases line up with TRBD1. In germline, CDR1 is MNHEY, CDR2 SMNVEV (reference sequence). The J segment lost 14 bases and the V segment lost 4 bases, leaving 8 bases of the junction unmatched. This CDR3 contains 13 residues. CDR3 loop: CASSYQTGSALHF. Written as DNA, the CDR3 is TGTGCCAGCAGTTATCAGACAGGGTCGGCCCTCCACTTT.

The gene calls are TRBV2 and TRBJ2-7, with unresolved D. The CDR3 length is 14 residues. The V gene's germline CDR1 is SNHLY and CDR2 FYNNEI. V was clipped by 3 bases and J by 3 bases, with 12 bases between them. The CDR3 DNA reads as TGTGCCAGCAGTGAGCAGGAATTGATCTACGAGCAGTACTTC. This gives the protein CASSEQELIYEQYF.

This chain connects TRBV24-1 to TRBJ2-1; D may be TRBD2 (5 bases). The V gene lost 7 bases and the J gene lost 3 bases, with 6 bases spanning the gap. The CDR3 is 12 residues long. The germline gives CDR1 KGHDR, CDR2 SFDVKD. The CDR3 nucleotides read TGTGCCACCAGGGGGAGCTACAATGAGCAGTTCTTC. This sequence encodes CATRGSYNEQFF.